This entry concerns a single T cell receptor beta chain. The data were obtained in a study of blood T cell repertoires in COVID-19. Across the study: Acute and convalescent COVID-19 specimens originated in the United States, Italy and Spain. Sample material is recorded as cDNA or gDNA derived from T cells, B-cell-depleted T cells, or PBMCs.

Methods used by the authors: Estimated nucleated cell counts came from reference gene primer amplification. Method: immunoSEQ multiplex PCR; TCRdb's copy keeps in-frame clones and lacks some. The DNA gave D and trimming, while V, J and clone size come from that table. The sample holds tens of thousands of clones, about four fifths seen once. Germline V lookup: CDR1 WNHNN, CDR2 SYGVQD (reference sequence). CDR3 length: 12 amino acids. V was shortened by 8 bases and J by 5 bases, with 12 bases between the two germline ends. The chain has TRBV10-1 and TRBJ1-1, with D possibly TRBD1 on 5 matching bases. Sequencing used peripheral blood. The source is a man aged 50 or older with acute or convalescent COVID-19. The CDR3 sequence is CASHPGETEAFF. In nucleotides, the CDR3 is TGCGCCAGCCACCCGGGGGAAACTGAAGCTTTCTTT.